This T cell receptor (beta chain) was found in a study of CD8 T cells in Susac syndrome. After extraction with the RNeasy kit, roughly 0.45 to 1 ug of the RNA was reverse transcribed using random hexamers. TCRdb redid the calling of the immunoSEQ multiplex PCR reads with MiXCR, one entry per CDR3 protein. The table records 150,000 to 200,000 distinct CDR3 sequences, 93% of them present only once. Study findings and constraints: It was acknowledged in the study that the number of individuals who were included in its TCR sequencing and HLA analysis was relatively small.

As to this clonotype: Its antigen remains unidentified.

CDR1 is DFQATT, CDR2 SNEGSKA, per germline (reference sequence). Trimming took 7 bases from V and 7 from J; bases not matched to a gene: 13. CDR3 length: 15 amino acids. This sequence was found in a human donor with multiple sclerosis. Material: CD4+ T cells from PBMCs. The gene calls are TRBV20-1 and TRBJ1-4; 9 bases map to TRBD1. For the CDR3, the DNA is TGCAGTGGCCAGAACAGGGGGCGCGTTTCTGAAAAACTGTTTTTT. Amino acid sequence: CSGQNRGRVSEKLFF.